The clone carrying this TCR beta chain has a handful of counts. There are 15 residues in the CDR3. Germline CDR1 is MNHNS and CDR2 is SASEGT. Trimming cost V 3 bases and J 0 bases, with 11 bases left between them. This specimen comes from a study of cytomegalovirus exposure and HLA in healthy donors. The PCR made use of 60 Vbeta and 13 Jbeta primers. The data were produced by immunoSEQ multiplex PCR, yet TCRdb's version contains in-frame clones alone and is incomplete. The repertoire holds approximately 180,000 clones, with around 75% as singletons. The clonotype was recovered from a woman aged 25 to 39 in good health and CMV-seronegative. This chain joins TRBV6-1 and TRBJ1-1; tentative D call: TRBD1 (6 bases). Sequencing was carried out using PBMCs. CDR3 loop: CASSDEGHMNTEAFF. CDR3 coding DNA: TGTGCCAGCAGTGATGAGGGACACATGAACACTGAAGCTTTCTTT.